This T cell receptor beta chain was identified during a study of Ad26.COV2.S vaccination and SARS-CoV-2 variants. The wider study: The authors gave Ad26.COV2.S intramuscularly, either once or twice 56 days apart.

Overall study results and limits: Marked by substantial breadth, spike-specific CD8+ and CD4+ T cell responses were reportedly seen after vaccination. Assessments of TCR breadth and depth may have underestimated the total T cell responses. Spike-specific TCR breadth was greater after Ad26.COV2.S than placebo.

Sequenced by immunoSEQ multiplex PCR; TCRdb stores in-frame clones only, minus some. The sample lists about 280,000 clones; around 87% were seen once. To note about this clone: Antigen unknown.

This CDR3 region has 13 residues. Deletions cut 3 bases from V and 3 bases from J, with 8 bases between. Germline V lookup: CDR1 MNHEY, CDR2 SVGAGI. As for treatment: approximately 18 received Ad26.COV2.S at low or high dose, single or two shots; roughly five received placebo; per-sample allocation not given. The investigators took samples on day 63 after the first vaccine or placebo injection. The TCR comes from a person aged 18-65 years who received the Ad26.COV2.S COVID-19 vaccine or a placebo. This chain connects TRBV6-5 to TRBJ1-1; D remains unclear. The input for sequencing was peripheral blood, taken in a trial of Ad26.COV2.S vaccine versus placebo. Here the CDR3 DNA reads TGTGCCAGCAGTTATAGGTGGGACACTGAAGCTTTCTTT. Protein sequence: CASSYRWDTEAFF.